These 22 T cell receptor beta chains were sequenced from one sample in a study of blood T cell repertoires in COVID-19. Method: immunoSEQ multiplex PCR; TCRdb's copy keeps in-frame clones and lacks some. The sample has under 200,000 clones; 65% to 85% are singletons. Input material: peripheral blood. All receptors come from a human donor with acute or convalescent COVID-19. The donor label of this sample is uncertain.

The chain recombines TRBV18 with TRBJ2-7; TRBD1 matches 7 bases. The junction had 12 bases not matched to a gene; V was cut back by 3 bases and J by 4 bases. Germline V lookup: CDR1 KGHSH, CDR2 LQKENI. The CDR3 is 16 amino acids. The CDR3 DNA follows: TGTGCCAGCTCACCGAGACAGGGAACTAAGAGATACGAGCAGTACTTC. Protein: CASSPRQGTKRYEQYF.

The chain is built from TRBV7-2 and TRBJ1-6; tentative D call: TRBD1 (5 bases). V dropped 1 base and J dropped 9 bases, with 19 bases sitting between them. This CDR3 region has 17 residues. Germline-derived CDR1 and CDR2 are SGHTA and FQGNSA. The CDR3 here is CASSLGSPGGVGSPLHF. CDR3 in DNA: TGTGCCAGCAGCTTAGGGAGTCCCGGAGGGGTGGGTTCACCCCTCCACTTT. The complete variable domain, with remaining parts taken from reference TRBV7-2 and TRBJ1-6, reads GAGVSQSPSNKVTEKGKDVELRCDPISGHTALYWYRQSLGQGLEFLIYFQGNSAPDKSGLPSDRFSAERTGGSVSTLTIQRTQQEDSAVYLCASSLGSPGGVGSPLHFGNGTRLTVT.

The chain is built from TRBV2 and TRBJ2-3, with 11 bases lining up with TRBD2. The germline gives CDR1 SNHLY, CDR2 FYNNEI. V lost 6 bases and J lost 3; bases outside the gene matches: 5. CDR3 length: 15 residues. The CDR3 DNA reads as TGTGCCAGCAGCTATGGACTAGCGGGTACAGATACGCAGTATTTT. It codes for CASSYGLAGTDTQYF. Combining the CDR3 with reference TRBV2 and TRBJ2-3 gives the whole variable domain EPEVTQTPSHQVTQMGQEVILRCVPISNHLYFYWYRQILGQKVEFLVSFYNNEISEKSEIFDDQFSVERPDGSNFTLKIRSTKLEDSAMYFCASSYGLAGTDTQYFGPGTRLTVL.

The count of this clone is one. The chain uses TRBV19 and TRBJ2-2; TRBD2 is a possible D gene (7 bases). The length of the CDR3 is 15 residues. Germline V gene sequence: CDR1 LNHDA, CDR2 SQIVND (reference sequence). V was shortened by 4 bases and J by 8 bases, with 17 bases between the two germline ends. The CDR3 reads CASSNHRAAGGELFF. The CDR3 DNA follows: TGTGCCAGTAGTAACCACAGGGCAGCGGGGGGGGAGCTGTTTTTT.

The rearrangement joins TRBV18 to TRBJ2-5, with 9 bases aligning to TRBD2. V lost 0 bases to trimming and J lost 4 bases; unmatched junction nucleotides: 3. The CDR3 is made up of 15 amino acids. From germline, CDR1 is KGHSH and CDR2 LQKENI. CDR3 protein: CASSPPAGGGETQYF. For the CDR3, the DNA is TGTGCCAGCTCACCACCGGCGGGAGGGGGAGAGACCCAGTACTTC.

V and J are TRBV6-5 and TRBJ2-5; D remains ambiguous. This CDR3 has 14 amino acids. V was clipped by 5 bases and J by 4 bases, with 14 bases between them. From germline, CDR1 is MNHEY and CDR2 SVGAGI. CDR3 DNA sequence: TGTGCCAGCAGTCTAAGTAGCTCCCGAGAGACCCAGTACTTC. Protein product: CASSLSSSRETQYF.

The V call is TRBV5-4, the J call TRBJ2-2; 9 bases map to TRBD1. CDR3 size: 16 residues. V trimming: 5 bases; J trimming: 2 bases; junction bases outside the gene matches: 7. Germline V CDR1 and CDR2: SGHNT, YYREEE (reference sequence). The CDR3 nucleotides are TGTGCCAGCAGTTCCGGACAGGGGAAAAACACCGGGGAGCTGTTTTTT. Translation gives CASSSGQGKNTGELFF.

Only one count was recorded for this clone. This chain links TRBV6-5 with TRBJ2-7; 8 bases line up with TRBD1. The junction had 8 bases not matched to a gene; V was cut back by 7 bases and J by 0 bases. The CDR3 sequence is 15 residues long. Germline values: CDR1 MNHEY, CDR2 SVGAGI. The CDR3 sequence: CASTQPGTGSYEQYF. The CDR3, as DNA: TGTGCCAGCACTCAACCAGGGACAGGCTCCTACGAGCAGTACTTC.

V gene TRBV30 combines with J gene TRBJ2-3, with a weak D call TRBD1 (6 bases). This CDR3 is built from 14 residues. V was clipped by 1 base and J by 2 bases, with 10 bases between them. Germline V gene data show CDR1 as GTSNPN and CDR2 as SVGIG (reference sequence). The CDR3 spells CAWSGGRVTDTQYF. The CDR3 bases are TGTGCCTGGAGTGGGGGGCGGGTCACAGATACGCAGTATTTT.

The chain couples TRBV9 to TRBJ1-3; 7 bases are a match to TRBD1. The germline V gene has CDR1 SGDLS and CDR2 YYNGEE. CDR3 length: 15 amino acids. V shed 0 bases, J shed 2 bases, and the junction held 2 bases outside the gene matches. CDR3 amino acids: CASSVEQGAGNTIYF. In DNA form, the CDR3 reads TGTGCCAGCAGCGTAGAGCAGGGGGCTGGAAACACCATATATTTT.

The V gene is TRBV15, the J gene TRBJ2-1; 11 bases line up with TRBD1. The germline CDR1 and CDR2 sequences are LNHNV and YYDKDF (reference sequence). This CDR3 has 17 amino acids. V lost 5 bases and J lost 7; bases outside the gene matches: 13. The CDR3, as DNA: TGTGCCACCAGCTCCCGGGACAGGGGGACAGGGGGGAATGAGCAGTTCTTC. This sequence encodes CATSSRDRGTGGNEQFF.

The chain is built from TRBV5-4 and TRBJ1-1; possible D gene TRBD1, 5 bases. CDR1 and CDR2 from the germline V gene are SGHNT and YYREEE (reference sequence). The V end was cut by 4 bases, the J end by 7 bases, with 14 bases between. The CDR3 extends over 13 amino acids. The CDR3 loop is CASSPIQGGEAFF. The CDR3 DNA is TGTGCCAGCAGCCCGATCCAGGGCGGTGAAGCTTTCTTT.

This rearrangement joins TRBV9 to TRBJ2-1; D ambiguous. Germline lookup yields CDR1 SGDLS and CDR2 YYNGEE. This CDR3 has 15 amino acids. V gave up 0 bases and J gave up 2 bases, with 9 bases separating them. The CDR3: CASSVGASTYNEQFF. The CDR3 DNA follows: TGTGCCAGCAGCGTAGGTGCTTCTACCTACAATGAGCAGTTCTTC. The complete variable domain, with remaining parts taken from reference TRBV9 and TRBJ2-1, reads DSGVTQTPKHLITATGQRVTLRCSPRSGDLSVYWYQQSLDQGLQFLIQYYNGEERAKGNILERFSAQQFPDLHSELNLSSLELGDSALYFCASSVGASTYNEQFFGPGTRLTVL.

The rearrangement joins TRBV4-1 to TRBJ2-5; 10 nucleotides agree with TRBD2. J gave up 2 bases and V 1 base, and 1 base lay outside the gene matches. Per the germline V gene, CDR1 is MGHRA and CDR2 is YSYEKL. The CDR3 runs to 15 residues. The DNA for the CDR3 is TGCGCCAGCAGCCAAGGACTAGCGGGTCAAGAGACCCAGTACTTC. This sequence encodes CASSQGLAGQETQYF.

Comments on this clone: This specimen includes other DNA sequences encoding the same CDR3. The genes are TRBV4-2 and TRBJ2-7; the D gene is possibly TRBD1 (6 bases). Deletions cut 0 bases from V and 4 bases from J, with 10 bases between. Germline V gene sequence: CDR1 LGHNA, CDR2 YNFKEQ. The CDR3 is made up of 14 amino acids. The CDR3 DNA is TGTGCCAGCAGCCAAGAGAGGGGGTCTTACGAGCAGTACTTC. It codes for CASSQERGSYEQYF.

The genes are TRBV11-2 and TRBJ1-4; TRBD1 might be the D (5 bases). The germline V gene encodes CDR1 SGHAT and CDR2 FQNNGV. Trimming took off 4 bases at V and 8 bases at J, with 20 bases between the two ends. The length of the CDR3 is 16 residues. The CDR3 DNA follows: TGTGCCAGCAGCTCGACCCGGGACTCCCGATGGGAAAAACTGTTTTTT. It yields the protein CASSSTRDSRWEKLFF.

V usage is TRBV5-1 and J usage is TRBJ2-1, with 7 bases aligning to TRBD1. CDR3 length: 14 amino acids. Germline loops: CDR1 SGHRS, CDR2 YFSETQ. Trimming took 6 bases from V and 3 from J; bases not matched to a gene: 6. CDR3 nucleotides: TGCGCCAGCACCCCGGGACAGCTCTACAATGAGCAGTTCTTC. This gives the protein CASTPGQLYNEQFF.

CDR3 region: CASSFGTSVAYEQYF. The CDR3 coding sequence is TGTGCCAGCAGCTTCGGGACTAGCGTCGCCTACGAGCAGTACTTC. The chain uses TRBV7-2 and TRBJ2-7, with TRBD2 matching 10 bases. CDR3 length equals 15 residues. In germline, CDR1 is SGHTA, CDR2 FQGNSA. Trimming cost V 3 bases and J 2 bases; bases outside gene matches: 4.

The chain employs TRBV19 and TRBJ2-3; 7 nucleotides agree with TRBD1. This CDR3 contains 17 residues. The junction had 11 bases not matched to a gene; V was cut back by 5 bases and J by 0 bases. Germline values: CDR1 LNHDA, CDR2 SQIVND (reference sequence). CDR3 loop: CASSLINRGLSTDTQYF. The CDR3 region has the DNA TGTGCCAGTAGTCTAATAAACAGGGGTTTGAGCACAGATACGCAGTATTTT.

This clone was seen just once. V and J are TRBV6-1 and TRBJ2-1; TRBD1 agrees at 8 bases. CDR1 and CDR2 (germline): MNHNS, SASEGT. The CDR3 consists of 16 residues. J was trimmed by 2 bases and V by 4 bases; bases with no gene match: 7. This CDR3 is CASSAQDRGPYNEQFF. For the CDR3, the DNA is TGTGCCAGCAGTGCCCAAGACAGGGGACCCTACAATGAGCAGTTCTTC.

The chain's CDR3 is CASSVQSGRGTDTQYF. CDR3 coding DNA: TGTGCCAGCAGCGTCCAAAGCGGGAGGGGGACAGATACGCAGTATTTT. The chain carries TRBV9 and TRBJ2-3, with 10 bases aligning to TRBD2. The CDR3 totals 16 residues. V lost 2 bases, J lost 3 bases, and 6 bases stayed unmatched. Germline CDR1 reads SGDLS; CDR2 reads YYNGEE.

This clone was seen repeatedly, ten times or more. The chain recombines TRBV3-1 (or the pseudogene TRBV3-2) with TRBJ1-2, with a weak D call TRBD1 (6 bases). The CDR3 has 13 amino acids. The germline gives CDR1 LGHDT, CDR2 YNNKEL (reference sequence). The V end lost 1 base, the J end lost 8 bases, and 11 bases lay between the germline ends. The CDR3 loop reads CASSQAGARGYTF. The CDR3 DNA reads as TGTGCCAGCAGCCAAGCAGGGGCGAGGGGCTACACCTTC.